The clone carrying this T cell receptor beta chain came up once. Grouping used clinical history reported by participants in a survey and questionnaire. Symptom resolution, clearance, or two negative PCRs marked the recovered donors of Cohort 3. This specimen comes from a study of blood T cell repertoires in COVID-19. As for the study in general: T cells, B-cell-depleted T cells, or PBMCs supplied cDNA or gDNA.

V dropped 4 bases and J dropped 2; count of bases not matched to a gene: 12. In germline, CDR1 is SGHTA, CDR2 FQGNSA. The CDR3 is 18 amino acids. Per the original methods: Reference gene primer amplification gave estimated nucleated cell counts. Clones were sequenced by immunoSEQ multiplex PCR, and TCRdb holds only the in-frame ones, with some missing. For V, J and clone size, that table is used; D and trimming come from the DNA. This table holds under 450,000 clones, more than 75% found once. The source material was PBMCs or T cells enriched from blood (not recorded which). V is TRBV7-2 and J is TRBJ1-5; TRBD1 matches 9 bases. This clonotype was obtained from a man aged 30-40 years who had recovered from COVID-19. CDR3 DNA sequence: TGTGCCAGCAGCTCCCCGGGACAGGGAAGGTTAGGCAATCAGCCCCAGCATTTT. It codes for CASSSPGQGRLGNQPQHF. The variable domain in full, completed from reference TRBV7-2 and TRBJ1-5, reads GAGVSQSPSNKVTEKGKDVELRCDPISGHTALYWYRQSLGQGLEFLIYFQGNSAPDKSGLPSDRFSAERTGGSVSTLTIQRTQQEDSAVYLCASSSPGQGRLGNQPQHFGDGTRLSIL.